Following are 24 T cell receptor beta chains from one sample sequenced in a study of T-cell reconstitution after alpha-beta-depleted transplantation in children (TCRdb year 2016). The method behind the library was PCR. TCRdb names Illumina HiSeq 2500 as the instrument used. TCR libraries were prepared with molecular barcoding, using unique molecular identifiers to normalize TCRbeta repertoire quantification. TCRdb trimmed public reads at Q25 via fastp, called clones via MiXCR and kept in-frame beta chains. Each entry merges the rows of one CDR3 protein and shows their most common DNA and genes. The sample table records about 980,000 distinct CDR3 sequences; about 26% of these occur just once. The top ten constitute about 28% of the sample. Explained via the paper, the treatment or condition label denotes: allogeneic hematopoietic cell transplantation with graft depleted of TCRalphabeta T cells and CD19 B cells.

The specimen was PBMCs, mostly from graft donor cells, collected 360 days after TCRalphabeta/CD19-depleted stem cell transplant. The receptors shown here come from a boy under two years old who had a stem cell transplant for SCID, so the T cells may come from the graft donor.

This clonotype was detected a few times. V and J are TRBV18 and TRBJ2-3; the D is unclear. V lost 2 bases to trimming and J lost 4 bases, with 13 bases between them. Germline V lookup: CDR1 KGHSH, CDR2 LQKENI. The CDR3 has 15 amino acids. The CDR3 nucleotides are TGTGCCAGCTCACCATTCGGAACAGTCGCAGATACGCAGTATTTT. Residues: CASSPFGTVADTQYF.

The chain couples TRBV6-1 to TRBJ2-7; D may correspond to TRBD1 or TRBD2 (5 bases each). Trimming removed 6 bases from V and 7 bases from J, with 19 bases in between. Per germline, CDR1 MNHNS and CDR2 SASEGT. This CDR3 is 14 amino acids long. CDR3 DNA sequence: TGTGCCAGCAGCCCTACGGGGCTTCCCGGGGAGCAGTACTTC. Protein product: CASSPTGLPGEQYF.

The J gene is TRBJ2-2, the V gene TRBV12-3 or TRBV12-4, with D possibly matching TRBD1 (5 bases). This CDR3 has 14 residues. Trimming cost V 6 bases and J 5 bases, with 13 bases left between them. CDR3 in DNA: TGTGCCAGCAGCAGCCAGACAGTAACCGGGGAGCTGTTTTTT. It yields the protein CASSSQTVTGELFF.

This clonotype came up a few times. This chain connects TRBV6-5 to TRBJ2-1; the D gene is possibly TRBD2 (5 bases). The CDR3 has 13 residues. V was pared by 4 bases and J by 9 bases, with 13 bases between. Per the germline V gene, CDR1 is MNHEY and CDR2 is SVGAGI. The CDR3 spells CASSFSLVGEQFF. CDR3 sequence (DNA): TGTGCCAGCAGTTTCTCACTAGTGGGTGAGCAGTTCTTC.

This clonotype was recorded a few times. The rearrangement links TRBV20-1 to TRBJ1-1; no clear D. Germline V gives CDR1 DFQATT, CDR2 SNEGSKA (reference sequence). The CDR3 consists of 13 residues. Trimming took 3 bases from V and 3 from J, leaving 11 bases between them. The CDR3 DNA follows: TGCAGTGCTAGCGTAACCTTTGACACTGAAGCTTTCTTT. It translates to CSASVTFDTEAFF.

CDR3: CASSLTIGPYGYTF. CDR3 nucleotides: TGCGCCAGCAGCCTTACGATAGGACCCTATGGCTACACCTTC. The V gene is TRBV4-1, the J gene TRBJ1-2; no clear D gene. This CDR3 is 14 amino acids long. Trimming stripped 4 bases from V and 4 bases from J, with 13 bases between. The V gene's germline CDR1 is MGHRA and CDR2 YSYEKL.

This clonotype turned up a few times. The chain employs TRBV3-1 and TRBJ1-3; no clear D gene. Germline V CDR1 and CDR2: LGHDT, YNNKEL (reference sequence). V lost 2 bases and J lost 0, with 14 bases in between. This CDR3 has 17 residues. CDR3 sequence reads: CASSQFRRLRSGNTIYF. The CDR3 region has the DNA TGTGCCAGCAGCCAATTTCGGCGGCTCCGCTCTGGAAACACCATATATTTT.

This clonotype turned up a few times. V gene TRBV18 combines with J gene TRBJ2-1; D may correspond to TRBD1 or TRBD2 (5 bases each). V lost 6 bases and J 13 bases, leaving 13 bases between the germline ends. Germline CDR1 reads KGHSH; CDR2 reads LQKENI. The CDR3 has 11 amino acids. The CDR3 reads CASSGGDGQFF. In DNA, the CDR3 is TGTGCCAGCTCCGGTGGGGACGGTCAGTTCTTC.

The CDR3 DNA reads as TGTGCCAGCAGCCAGGGACGGACTAGGACCCAGTACTTC. It codes for CASSQGRTRTQYF. The rearrangement links TRBV14 to TRBJ2-5; 7 bases are shared with TRBD2. The CDR3 contains 13 residues. J was trimmed by 7 bases and V by 3 bases; bases with no gene match: 5. CDR1 and CDR2 (germline): SGHDN, FVKESK.

This clonotype showed up just a few times. The chain links TRBV7-6 to TRBJ1-3; D is unclear. Trimming took off 5 bases at V and 0 bases at J, with 8 bases between the two ends. The CDR3 totals 14 residues. Germline CDR1 and CDR2: SGHVS and FNYEAQ. CDR3 sequence reads: CASSISFSGNTIYF. CDR3 DNA: TGTGCCAGCAGCATATCCTTCTCTGGAAACACCATATATTTT.

The chain joins TRBV29-1 to TRBJ1-1; no clear D. Trimming removed 1 base from V and 4 bases from J, with 13 bases in between. This CDR3 is built from 14 residues. Germline CDR1 SQVTM, CDR2 ANQGSEA. DNA for the CDR3: TGCAGCGTTGAAGGGGCTCAGCGGCCCACTGAAGCTTTCTTT. As protein: CSVEGAQRPTEAFF. Filled out from reference TRBV29-1 and TRBJ1-1, the complete variable domain reads SAVISQKPSRDICQRGTSLTIQCQVDSQVTMMFWYRQQPGQSLTLIATANQGSEATYESGFVIDKFPISRPNLTFSTLTVSNMSPEDSSIYLCSVEGAQRPTEAFFGQGTRLTVV.

The chain recombines TRBV6-2 or TRBV6-3 with TRBJ2-2; tentatively, D is TRBD1 (5 bases). The CDR3 loop spans 16 amino acids. The V gene lost 4 bases and the J gene lost 4 bases, with 16 bases spanning the gap. CDR1 is MNHEY and CDR2 is SVGEGT in the germline V gene. CDR3 amino acids: CASSLVAGLSTGELFF. The DNA for the CDR3 is TGTGCCAGCAGTTTGGTTGCAGGGTTAAGCACCGGGGAGCTGTTTTTT.

The rearrangement joins TRBV4-1 to TRBJ2-3; 10 nucleotides match TRBD2. The CDR3 contains 17 residues. CDR1 MGHRA and CDR2 YSYEKL come from the germline V gene. The trim removed 0 bases at V and 5 bases at J, leaving 8 bases unmatched. CDR3 protein: CASSQDGSGGPGDTQYF. The CDR3 region has the DNA TGCGCCAGCAGCCAAGATGGTAGCGGGGGGCCAGGAGATACGCAGTATTTT.

This clonotype has a count of ten or more. The chain has TRBV7-9 and TRBJ1-1; D unresolved. V lost 1 base to trimming and J lost 2 bases, with 11 bases between them. The CDR3 spans 15 residues. The germline V gene encodes CDR1 SEHNR and CDR2 FQNEAQ (reference sequence). The CDR3 here is CASSLGWGLNTEAFF. The CDR3 nucleotides are TGTGCCAGCAGCTTAGGATGGGGTTTAAACACTGAAGCTTTCTTT. The full variable domain, in which reference TRBV7-9 and TRBJ1-1 provide the parts outside the CDR3, is DTGVSQNPRHKITKRGQNVTFRCDPISEHNRLYWYRQTLGQGPEFLTYFQNEAQLEKSRLLSDRFSAERPKGSFSTLEIQRTEQGDSAMYLCASSLGWGLNTEAFFGQGTRLTVV.

The chain uses TRBV5-4 and TRBJ2-7; D is uncertain. With 2 bases removed from V and 5 bases from J, the gap between germline ends came to 17 bases. Germline-derived CDR1 and CDR2 are SGHNT and YYREEE (reference sequence). This CDR3 spans 15 amino acids. CDR3 nucleotides: TGTGCCAGCAGCTTATTTGGGCCTCATTCGAACGAGCAGTACTTC. Its translation: CASSLFGPHSNEQYF.

This clonotype was observed at least ten times. V usage is TRBV6-1 and J usage is TRBJ1-1; TRBD1 aligns across 8 bases. Germline V lookup: CDR1 MNHNS, CDR2 SASEGT. With 4 bases clipped from V and 4 bases from J, the junction kept 14 bases outside the gene matches. The CDR3 is 17 residues long. The CDR3 loop is CASSVVRTGFSGTEAFF. CDR3 bases: TGTGCCAGCAGTGTTGTCCGGACAGGGTTTTCTGGCACTGAAGCTTTCTTT.

Ten or more counts support this clonotype. The chain links TRBV5-1 to TRBJ2-7; 8 nucleotides match TRBD1. Per the germline V gene, CDR1 is SGHRS and CDR2 is YFSETQ. J gave up 2 bases and V 4 bases, and 8 bases lay outside the gene matches. The CDR3 extends over 15 amino acids. CDR3 loop: CASSPTGDRTYEQYF. The CDR3 DNA reads TGCGCCAGCAGCCCAACGGGGGACAGGACCTACGAGCAGTACTTC.

V gene TRBV7-8 combines with J gene TRBJ2-5; a possible D gene is TRBD2 (5 bases). The better agreement between TRBJ2-3 and the DNA end casts doubt on the J call. CDR1 and CDR2 (germline): SGHVS, FQNEAQ. The CDR3 contains 11 residues. In nucleotides, the CDR3 is TGTGCCAGCAGCCCCGCGGGTACGCAGTATTTT. It translates to CASSPAGTQYF.

This clonotype was seen a few times. V and J are TRBV20-1 and TRBJ2-1; 12 bases are shared with TRBD2. Germline V CDR1 and CDR2: DFQATT, SNEGSKA (reference sequence). This CDR3 spans 13 amino acids. In DNA, the CDR3 is TGCAGCCCTGCACTAGCGGGGGGCCGTGAGCAGTTCTTC. Protein: CSPALAGGREQFF.

V gene TRBV20-1 combines with J gene TRBJ2-1; the D is unclear. Deletions cut 3 bases from V and 8 bases from J, with 14 bases between. Germline V CDR1 and CDR2: DFQATT, SNEGSKA (reference sequence). The length of the CDR3 is 13 residues. Written as DNA, the CDR3 is TGCAGTGCTAGGAGCCCAGTGAACGATGAGCAGTTCTTC. Protein product: CSARSPVNDEQFF.

This clonotype was seen repeatedly, ten times or more. This sequence joins TRBV12-3 or TRBV12-4 and TRBJ2-5; D is perhaps TRBD2 (5 bases). This CDR3 has 13 residues. Trimming removed 3 bases at V and 3 bases at J, with 8 bases between. CDR3 sequence: CASSFRGKETQYF. In DNA, the CDR3 is TGTGCCAGCAGTTTCAGAGGGAAAGAGACCCAGTACTTC.

The chain combines TRBV5-1 with TRBJ2-4; D is unclear. Deletions cut 5 bases from V and 7 bases from J, with 16 bases between. CDR3 size: 14 residues. Germline loops: CDR1 SGHRS, CDR2 YFSETQ. The CDR3 DNA reads TGCGCCAGCAGACCTCACCCTACGACTAACATTCAGTACTTC. As protein: CASRPHPTTNIQYF.

In the case of this clonotype: The conserved closing phenylalanine or tryptophan is absent in this CDR3, likely reflecting a read error. V and J are TRBV5-4 and TRBJ1-3; D call uncertain. The CDR3 sequence is 15 residues long. Germline V gene data show CDR1 as SGHNT and CDR2 as YYREEE (reference sequence). Trimming pared 0 bases from V and 1 base from J, leaving 8 bases between. CDR3 coding DNA: TGTGCCAGCAGCTTGGACGGGAGGTCTGGAAACACCATATATTGT. Protein: CASSLDGRSGNTIYC.

J is TRBJ2-2 and V is TRBV7-9; no clear D. The CDR3 length is 15 residues. Looked up from germline, CDR1 is SEHNR and CDR2 is FQNEAQ (reference sequence). V was shortened by 4 bases and J by 1 base, with 10 bases between the two germline ends. The CDR3 DNA reads TGTGCCAGCAGCTCCGGACGGATGAACACCGGGGAGCTGTTTTTT. Amino acids: CASSSGRMNTGELFF.